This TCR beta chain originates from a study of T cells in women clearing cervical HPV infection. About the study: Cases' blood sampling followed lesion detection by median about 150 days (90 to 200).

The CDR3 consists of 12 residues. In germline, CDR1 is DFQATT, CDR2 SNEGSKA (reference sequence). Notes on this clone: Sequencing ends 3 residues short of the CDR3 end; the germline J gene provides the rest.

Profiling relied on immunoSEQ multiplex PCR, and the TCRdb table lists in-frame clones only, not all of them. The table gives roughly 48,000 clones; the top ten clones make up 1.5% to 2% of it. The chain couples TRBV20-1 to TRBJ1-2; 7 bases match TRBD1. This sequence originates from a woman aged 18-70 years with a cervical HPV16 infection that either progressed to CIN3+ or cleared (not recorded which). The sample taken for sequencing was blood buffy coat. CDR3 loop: CSADRAGGGYTF. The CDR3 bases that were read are TGCAGTGCCGACCGAGCAGGGGGGGGC.